A selection of T cell receptor beta chains follows, all from one sample in a study of cytomegalovirus exposure and HLA in healthy donors. The method was immunoSEQ multiplex PCR; TCRdb's version includes in-frame clones alone and lacks a portion of them. This sample has roughly 120,000 clones, with more than 65% found just once. Source material: PBMCs. These receptors all stem from a woman aged 35 to 49 in good health and CMV-seropositive. CDR3s include the opening cysteine and the closing phenylalanine or tryptophan. A D gene is named only where the DNA matches it firmly. A row's size may be missing; if present it is once, few, many or a size class.

clone size	V gene	J gene	D gene	CDR3 protein	CDR3 DNA
NA	TRBV5-1	TRBJ1-3	TRBD1	CASSLGQGAKGNTIYF	TGCGCCAGCAGCTTGGGACAGGGGGCGAAAGGAAACACCATATATTTT
NA	TRBV9	TRBJ1-1	TRBD1	CASSEGTGGTEAFF	TGTGCCAGCAGCGAGGGGACAGGGGGCACTGAAGCTTTCTTT
once	TRBV10-3	TRBJ2-7	TRBD2	CAISDPGLANYEQYF	TGTGCCATCAGTGACCCGGGACTAGCGAACTACGAGCAGTACTTC
few	TRBV6-1	TRBJ2-2	NA	CASSPPRQSPGELFF	TGTGCCAGCAGTCCCCCGAGACAGAGCCCCGGGGAGCTGTTTTTT
many	TRBV7-8	TRBJ2-1	NA	CASSSRRVGDNEQFF	TGTGCCAGCAGCTCTCGGAGAGTCGGGGACAATGAGCAGTTCTTC
NA	TRBV18	TRBJ2-5	TRBD2	CASSRTSGQETQYF	TGTGCCAGCTCACGGACTAGCGGGCAAGAGACCCAGTACTTC
NA	TRBV29-1	TRBJ2-7	TRBD1	CSVEGTGTHEQYF	TGCAGCGTTGAGGGGACAGGGACTCACGAGCAGTACTTC
NA	TRBV6-1	TRBJ1-1	NA	CASSEAGGANTEAFF	TGTGCCAGCAGTGAAGCGGGGGGGGCGAACACTGAAGCTTTCTTT
few	TRBV6-5	TRBJ1-1	NA	CASSYAVGTEAFF	TGTGCCAGCAGTTACGCGGTGGGCACTGAAGCTTTCTTT
few	TRBV2	TRBJ1-5	TRBD1	CASSLDFQGAVAPQHF	TGTGCCAGCAGCCTAGACTTCCAGGGGGCAGTGGCGCCCCAGCATTTT
NA	TRBV25-1	TRBJ2-2	NA	CASSDLPGTPFTGELFF	TGTGCCAGCAGTGATCTTCCCGGGACTCCCTTCACCGGGGAGCTGTTTTTT
many	TRBV11-2	TRBJ1-1	NA	CASSALRDTEAFF	TGTGCCAGCAGCGCCTTGAGAGACACTGAAGCTTTCTTT
few	TRBV7-8	TRBJ2-3	NA	CASSPKGLVSSTDTQYF	TGTGCCAGCAGCCCTAAGGGGCTCGTTAGTAGCACAGATACGCAGTATTTT
once	TRBV18	TRBJ1-5	NA	CASSPDTSNQPQHF	TGTGCCAGCTCACCTGACACTAGCAATCAGCCCCAGCATTTT
NA	TRBV28	TRBJ2-7	TRBD2	CASSLWAGFSGSNEQYF	TGTGCCAGCAGTTTATGGGCCGGATTTAGCGGGAGCAACGAGCAGTACTTC
NA	TRBV29-1	TRBJ2-1	TRBD2	CSVRAGGSYNEQFF	TGCAGCGTTCGGGCCGGCGGGAGTTATAATGAGCAGTTCTTC
few	TRBV9	TRBJ1-2	TRBD1	CASSPRSRDRATDGYTF	TGTGCCAGCAGCCCCCGTAGTAGGGACAGGGCGACTGATGGCTACACCTTC
once	TRBV19	TRBJ1-1	NA	CASTLSQGLAFF	TGTGCCAGTACCTTATCACAGGGTCTTGCTTTCTTT
NA	TRBV5-1	TRBJ1-1	TRBD1	CASRTGEDTEAFF	TGCGCCAGCAGAACAGGGGAGGACACTGAAGCTTTCTTT
NA	TRBV5-4	TRBJ1-2	NA	CASSWGGEGYGYTF	TGTGCCAGCAGCTGGGGGGGGGAGGGCTATGGCTACACCTTC
NA	TRBV4-1	TRBJ2-1	NA	CASSQVDGSGNNEQFF	TGCGCCAGCAGCCAAGTCGACGGGAGTGGCAACAATGAGCAGTTCTTC
NA	TRBV29-1	TRBJ1-1	TRBD1	CSAQTDRGTEAFF	TGCAGCGCCCAAACGGACAGGGGAACTGAAGCTTTCTTT
few	TRBV11-2	TRBJ2-3	TRBD2	CASSLDGTSADTQYF	TGTGCCAGCAGCTTAGACGGGACTAGCGCAGATACGCAGTATTTT